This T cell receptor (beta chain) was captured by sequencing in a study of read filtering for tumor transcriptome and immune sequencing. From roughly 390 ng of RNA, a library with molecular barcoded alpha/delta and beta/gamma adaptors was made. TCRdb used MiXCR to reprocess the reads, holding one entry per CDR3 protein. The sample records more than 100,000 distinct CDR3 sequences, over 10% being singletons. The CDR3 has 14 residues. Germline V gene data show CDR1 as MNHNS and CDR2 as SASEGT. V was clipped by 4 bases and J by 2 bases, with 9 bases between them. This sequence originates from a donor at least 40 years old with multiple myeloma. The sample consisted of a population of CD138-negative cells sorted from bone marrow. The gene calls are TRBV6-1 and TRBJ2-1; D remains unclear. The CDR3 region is CASSVPGAYNEQFF. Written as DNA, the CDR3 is TGTGCCAGCAGTGTGCCAGGTGCCTACAATGAGCAGTTCTTC.